In its sample, the clone carrying this T cell receptor beta chain was seen a few times. Its cognate antigen is unknown. This record belongs to a study of T cells in localized non-small cell lung cancer. Findings and limits, study-wide: Median detection of top 100 tumor clones in adjacent lung was 57 clones.

Only in-frame clones appear in the TCRdb table, and some are missing; sequencing was by immunoSEQ multiplex PCR. The sample lists around 64,000 clones; roughly nine tenths were seen once. Germline CDR1 is SGHAT and CDR2 is FQNNGV. The length of the CDR3 is 17 residues. V shed 5 bases and J shed 0 bases, with 17 bases lying between them. The receptor comes from a man between 35 and 75 years old with stage I lung adenocarcinoma. The chain recombines TRBV11-2 with TRBJ2-4; possible D gene TRBD2, 6 bases. The sequences come from peripheral blood, collected before any cancer treatment. CDR3 coding DNA: TGTGCCAGCAGCCGCACTCGACTAGTCCTAGCCAAAAACATTCAGTACTTC. It encodes CASSRTRLVLAKNIQYF.